The next 21 T cell receptor beta chains were all read from a single sample in a study of blood T cell repertoires in COVID-19. Clones were sequenced by immunoSEQ multiplex PCR, and TCRdb holds only the in-frame ones, with some missing. In the table there are 78,000 or so clones, approximately 83% of which are singletons. What was sequenced was peripheral blood. The source of these receptors is a human donor in a cohort sampled during active COVID-19.

This chain connects TRBV7-8 to TRBJ1-2; tentative D call: TRBD1 (5 bases). CDR1 and CDR2 from the germline V gene are SGHVS and FQNEAQ. Trimming took off 5 bases at V and 4 bases at J, with 14 bases between the two ends. The CDR3 totals 14 residues. This chain's CDR3 is CASSPKVGLYGYTF. The CDR3 DNA sequence: TGTGCCAGCAGCCCGAAAGTGGGGCTCTATGGCTACACCTTC. The variable domain in full, with the rest retrieved from reference TRBV7-8 and TRBJ1-2, is GAGVSQSPRYKVAKRGQDVALRCDPISGHVSLFWYQQALGQGPEFLTYFQNEAQLDKSGLPSDRFFAERPEGSVSTLKIQRTQQEDSAVYLCASSPKVGLYGYTFGSGTRLTVV.

The chain links TRBV27 to TRBJ2-7; perhaps TRBD1 as D (6 bases). The CDR3 spans 15 residues. Trimming took 6 bases from V and 1 from J, leaving 16 bases between them. Germline CDR1 MNHEY, CDR2 SMNVEV (reference sequence). The CDR3 nucleotides are TGTGCCAGCAGCTCAGACAGGAAAGGGTCCTACGAGCAGTACTTC. Amino acid sequence: CASSSDRKGSYEQYF.

A single count supports this clone. The genes are TRBV10-1 and TRBJ2-1, with 7 bases aligning to TRBD1. Germline CDR1 WNHNN, CDR2 SYGVQD (reference sequence). The CDR3 runs 12 residues. V lost 9 bases to trimming and J lost 8 bases; unmatched junction nucleotides: 7. The DNA of the CDR3 is TGCGCCAGTCCGACAGGGTTGGATGAGCAGTTCTTC. Its protein is CASPTGLDEQFF.

The chain joins TRBV5-1 to TRBJ2-3; TRBD2 agrees at 7 bases. Germline V gives CDR1 SGHRS, CDR2 YFSETQ. With V trimmed by 4 bases and J by 2 bases, 7 bases remained unmatched. CDR3 length: 15 residues. CDR3 DNA: TGCGCCAGCAGCCCTTTGGGGGGGTTCACAGATACGCAGTATTTT. Translating it yields CASSPLGGFTDTQYF.

V usage is TRBV10-3 and J usage is TRBJ2-5; 8 positions match TRBD2. In germline, CDR1 is ENHRY, CDR2 SYGVKD. J gave up 2 bases and V 3 bases, and 5 bases lay outside the gene matches. CDR3 size: 15 residues. As DNA, the CDR3 is TGTGCCATCAGTGAACTAGCGGACCAACAAGAGACCCAGTACTTC. It is translated as CAISELADQQETQYF.

The DNA of the CDR3 is TGTGCCAGCAAAAAGGGGGCTGGGAATCAGCCCCAGCATTTT. This sequence encodes CASKKGAGNQPQHF. The chain recombines TRBV28 with TRBJ1-5, with TRBD1 matching over 7 bases. Germline V lookup: CDR1 MDHEN, CDR2 SYDVKM. The CDR3 has 14 amino acids. The junction had 7 bases not matched to a gene; V was cut back by 7 bases and J by 4 bases.

The rearrangement links TRBV19 to TRBJ2-6; 9 positions agree with TRBD1. Germline-derived CDR1 and CDR2 are LNHDA and SQIVND (reference sequence). This CDR3 region has 18 residues. With 4 bases clipped from V and 4 bases from J, the junction kept 11 bases outside the gene matches. The CDR3 coding sequence is TGTGCCAGTAGTACCCGGACAGGGGTTCTAGTGGGGGCCAACGTCCTGACTTTC. Translation gives CASSTRTGVLVGANVLTF.

The V gene is TRBV9, the J gene TRBJ1-1; TRBD1 is a possible D gene (5 bases). The germline V gene has CDR1 SGDLS and CDR2 YYNGEE. The CDR3 extends over 13 amino acids. Deletions cut 4 bases from V and 3 bases from J, with 10 bases between. The CDR3 DNA follows: TGTGCCAGCAGCCTAAAAGGGGACACTGAAGCTTTCTTT. It encodes CASSLKGDTEAFF.

This sequence joins TRBV3-1 (or the pseudogene TRBV3-2) and TRBJ2-7; D not resolved. This CDR3 is 13 amino acids long. The germline V gene encodes CDR1 LGHDT and CDR2 YNNKEL (reference sequence). Trimming pared 2 bases from V and 6 bases from J, leaving 11 bases between. The CDR3 nucleotides are TGTGCCAGCAGCCAAAATGTGGCTGTCGAGCAGTACTTC. Translation gives CASSQNVAVEQYF.

The chain carries TRBV5-1 and TRBJ2-5; 9 bases line up with TRBD2. CDR3 length equals 14 residues. V shed 4 bases, J shed 7 bases, and the junction held 8 bases outside the gene matches. Per germline, CDR1 SGHRS and CDR2 YFSETQ. The CDR3: CASSIDSGGGTQYF. DNA for the CDR3: TGCGCCAGCAGCATAGATAGCGGGGGAGGGACCCAGTACTTC.

The gene calls are TRBV6-5 and TRBJ2-3; 7 bases match TRBD1. Germline V gene data show CDR1 as MNHEY and CDR2 as SVGAGI. J was trimmed by 6 bases and V by 5 bases; bases with no gene match: 2. CDR3 length: 12 amino acids. In DNA form, the CDR3 reads TGTGCCAGCAGTAAACAGGGGGATACGCAGTATTTT. Its translation is CASSKQGDTQYF.

The chain joins TRBV6-5 to TRBJ1-1; D not resolved. Germline CDR1 reads MNHEY; CDR2 reads SVGAGI. V was trimmed by 8 bases and J by 0 bases, leaving 13 bases between them. The CDR3 spans 14 residues. CDR3 residues: CASQKAGLNTEAFF. The CDR3 DNA sequence: TGTGCCAGCCAGAAGGCAGGATTGAACACTGAAGCTTTCTTT.

The chain links TRBV4-2 to TRBJ1-2, with D perhaps matching TRBD1 (5 bases). Per germline, CDR1 LGHNA and CDR2 YNFKEQ. V shed 1 base and J shed 8 bases, with 17 bases lying between them. The CDR3 totals 15 residues. The CDR3 bases are TGTGCCAGCAGCCAAGTGGATATCAGGGATGGCGGCTACACCTTC. Its translation is CASSQVDIRDGGYTF.

The chain carries TRBV3-1 (or the pseudogene TRBV3-2) and TRBJ2-3, with 8 bases identical to TRBD2. Germline CDR1 is LGHDT and CDR2 is YNNKEL (reference sequence). The CDR3 extends over 15 amino acids. Trimming cost V 3 bases and J 5 bases; bases outside gene matches: 7. The CDR3 bases are TGTGCCAGCAGCCATACGGGAGGGCCAGGAGATACGCAGTATTTT. This encodes CASSHTGGPGDTQYF.

In this sample, this clone turned up a few times. V usage is TRBV3-1 (or the pseudogene TRBV3-2) and J usage is TRBJ2-7, with 9 bases aligning to TRBD1. The V and J ends lost 2 bases and 4 bases, in that order; junction bases with no gene match: 6. CDR1 and CDR2 from the germline V gene are LGHDT and YNNKEL (reference sequence). The CDR3 totals 15 residues. CDR3 residues: CASSQQPGQGYEQYF. In DNA, the CDR3 is TGTGCCAGCAGCCAACAGCCGGGACAGGGTTACGAGCAGTACTTC.

This clone was counted a single time. The rearrangement joins TRBV20-1 to TRBJ1-1, with unresolved D. This CDR3 contains 11 residues. Germline V lookup: CDR1 DFQATT, CDR2 SNEGSKA (reference sequence). Trimming took 2 bases from V and 1 from J, leaving 2 bases between them. The CDR3 DNA sequence: TGCAGTGCTAGACAGAACACTGAAGCTTTCTTT. Translation: CSARQNTEAFF.

This clone was seen only a few times. The genes are TRBV18 and TRBJ2-7, with 10 nucleotides matching TRBD1. Germline V gene data show CDR1 as KGHSH and CDR2 as LQKENI. J lost 7 bases, V lost 7 bases, and 10 bases had no gene match. The CDR3 has 14 amino acids. The CDR3 DNA is TGTGCCAGCTTGTCCGGGACAGGGGAGAGGGAGCAGTACTTC. It translates to CASLSGTGEREQYF. The whole variable domain, filled in from reference TRBV18 and TRBJ2-7, reads NAGVMQNPRHLVRRRGQEARLRCSPMKGHSHVYWYRQLPEEGLKFMVYLQKENIIDESGMPKERFSAEFPKEGPSILRIQQVVRGDSAAYFCASLSGTGEREQYFGPGTRLTVT.

In its sample, this clone was seen once. The rearrangement joins TRBV2 to TRBJ2-2; no definite D call. Germline values: CDR1 SNHLY, CDR2 FYNNEI. The CDR3 runs 15 residues. The V end was cut by 6 bases, the J end by 0 bases, with 11 bases between. The CDR3 here is CASRGHAPNTGELFF. DNA of the CDR3: TGTGCCAGCAGGGGCCACGCGCCGAACACCGGGGAGCTGTTTTTT.

The rearrangement uses TRBV5-1 and TRBJ2-1; 7 bases are shared with TRBD2. The CDR3 length is 15 residues. V shed 0 bases and J 4 bases; nucleotides not matched to a gene: 4. From germline, CDR1 is SGHRS and CDR2 YFSETQ. CDR3 in amino acids: CASSLVAGEYNEQFF. The CDR3, as DNA: TGCGCCAGCAGCTTGGTGGCGGGGGAGTACAATGAGCAGTTCTTC.

The chain uses TRBV30 and TRBJ2-7; the D gene is possibly TRBD2 (5 bases). CDR3 size: 11 residues. Germline V gives CDR1 GTSNPN, CDR2 SVGIG (reference sequence). V lost 4 bases, J lost 9 bases, and 13 bases lay in between. Here the CDR3 DNA reads TGTGCCTGGACTGGTTTGGGGAGGCAGTACTTC. Translated, it gives CAWTGLGRQYF. Variable domain in full (rest from reference TRBV30 and TRBJ2-7): SQTIHQWPATLVQPVGSPLSLECTVEGTSNPNLYWYRQAAGRGLQLLFYSVGIGQISSEVPQNLSASRPQDRQFILSSKKLLLSDSGFYLCAWTGLGRQYFGPGTRLTVT.

This sequence joins TRBV9 and TRBJ2-1, with 9 positions matching TRBD1. This CDR3 has 13 residues. Germline assignment: CDR1 SGDLS and CDR2 YYNGEE. Trimming took 4 bases from V and 9 from J; bases not matched to a gene: 5. The CDR3 sequence: CASSTTGGPEQFF. In DNA form, the CDR3 reads TGTGCCAGCAGCACCACAGGGGGCCCTGAGCAGTTCTTC.